Listed below are T cell receptor beta chains from one sample, sequenced in a study of blood T cell repertoires in COVID-19. TCRdb keeps only in-frame clones here, not all; method: immunoSEQ multiplex PCR. Of around 170,000 clones in the sample, roughly 80% were seen once. The sequenced sample consisted of peripheral blood. Receptors were obtained from an elderly woman with acute or convalescent COVID-19. The CDR3 runs from the conserved cysteine through the conserved F or W. A D gene is named only where the DNA matches it firmly. Only part of the rows carry a size: once, few, many, or a class if the clone is expanded.

CDR3aa: CASSPRRDGSYEQYF
CDR3nt: TGTGCCAGCTCACCACGGAGAGACGGCTCCTACGAGCAGTACTTC
abundance: .
d_gene: .
j_gene: TRBJ2-7
v_gene: TRBV18

CDR3aa: CASSRGGSDGYTF
CDR3nt: TGTGCCAGCAGCCGCGGGGGGTCGGATGGCTACACCTTC
abundance: .
d_gene: .
j_gene: TRBJ1-2
v_gene: TRBV28

CDR3aa: CASSDRDSSEQYF
CDR3nt: TGTGCCAGCAGTGACCGGGACAGTTCCGAGCAGTACTTC
abundance: .
d_gene: TRBD1
j_gene: TRBJ2-7
v_gene: TRBV6-6

CDR3aa: CASSQSQGTYEQFF
CDR3nt: TGCGCCAGCAGCCAATCACAGGGTACCTATGAGCAGTTCTTC
abundance: .
d_gene: .
j_gene: TRBJ2-1
v_gene: TRBV4-1

CDR3aa: CASSSGLTDYGYTF
CDR3nt: TGTGCCAGCAGTTCCGGCTTGACAGACTATGGCTACACCTTC
abundance: .
d_gene: .
j_gene: TRBJ1-2
v_gene: TRBV28

CDR3aa: CASSSRDRGFTEAFF
CDR3nt: TGTGCCAGCAGCTCCCGGGACAGGGGATTTACTGAAGCTTTCTTT
abundance: .
d_gene: TRBD1
j_gene: TRBJ1-1
v_gene: TRBV9

CDR3aa: CATSDPRDRTYEQYF
CDR3nt: TGTGCCACCAGTGACCCCCGGGACAGGACCTACGAGCAGTACTTC
abundance: .
d_gene: TRBD1
j_gene: TRBJ2-7
v_gene: TRBV24-1

CDR3aa: CASSYVPGGGQPQHF
CDR3nt: TGTGCCAGCAGTTACGTCCCAGGGGGAGGACAGCCCCAGCATTTT
abundance: .
d_gene: TRBD1
j_gene: TRBJ1-5
v_gene: TRBV6-5

CDR3aa: CASSLKLAGGSYNEQFF
CDR3nt: TGTGCCAGCAGCTTGAAACTAGCGGGGGGGTCCTACAATGAGCAGTTCTTC
abundance: .
d_gene: TRBD2
j_gene: TRBJ2-1
v_gene: TRBV5-4

CDR3aa: CASIQGGQATYGYTF
CDR3nt: TGTGCCAGCATTCAAGGGGGACAGGCGACCTATGGCTACACCTTC
abundance: .
d_gene: TRBD1
j_gene: TRBJ1-2
v_gene: TRBV6-5

CDR3aa: CASSPPGGASTYGYTF
CDR3nt: TGTGCCAGCTCACCACCCGGGGGGGCCTCGACTTATGGCTACACCTTC
abundance: .
d_gene: .
j_gene: TRBJ1-2
v_gene: TRBV18

CDR3aa: CASSDRPYGYTF
CDR3nt: TGTGCCAGCAGTGACAGGCCTTATGGCTACACCTTC
abundance: .
d_gene: .
j_gene: TRBJ1-2
v_gene: TRBV2

CDR3aa: CASSFPLAGGPGEQYF
CDR3nt: TGTGCCAGCAGCTTTCCCCTAGCGGGAGGCCCTGGGGAGCAGTACTTC
abundance: .
d_gene: TRBD2
j_gene: TRBJ2-7
v_gene: TRBV7-2

CDR3aa: CAVDEGGDTQYF
CDR3nt: TGTGCCGTCGACGAGGGCGGGGATACGCAGTATTTT
abundance: few
d_gene: .
j_gene: TRBJ2-3
v_gene: TRBV30

CDR3aa: CASSKARGEGDTQYF
CDR3nt: TGTGCCAGCAGCAAAGCGCGGGGAGAGGGAGATACGCAGTATTTT
abundance: .
d_gene: .
j_gene: TRBJ2-3
v_gene: TRBV21-1

CDR3aa: CASSGQGAYNEQFF
CDR3nt: TGTGCCAGCAGCGGACAGGGGGCCTACAATGAGCAGTTCTTC
abundance: .
d_gene: TRBD1
j_gene: TRBJ2-1
v_gene: TRBV25-1

CDR3aa: CASSPHSGTPYGYTF
CDR3nt: TGTGCCAGCAGCCCTCATTCAGGGACACCCTATGGCTACACCTTC
abundance: .
d_gene: .
j_gene: TRBJ1-2
v_gene: TRBV28

CDR3aa: CASSREGLASGRLPRGNEQFF
CDR3nt: TGCGCCAGCAGCCGGGAGGGGCTGGCTAGCGGGAGGTTACCCCGGGGGAATGAGCAGTTCTTC
abundance: few
d_gene: TRBD2
j_gene: TRBJ2-1
v_gene: TRBV4-1

CDR3aa: CASSPISGDNEQFF
CDR3nt: TGTGCCAGCTCACCAATTAGCGGGGACAATGAGCAGTTCTTC
abundance: .
d_gene: TRBD2
j_gene: TRBJ2-1
v_gene: TRBV18

CDR3aa: CAWSAKGQGQNTEAFF
CDR3nt: TGTGCCTGGAGTGCCAAAGGACAGGGGCAGAACACTGAAGCTTTCTTT
abundance: .
d_gene: TRBD1
j_gene: TRBJ1-1
v_gene: TRBV30

CDR3aa: CASSLWTSGGHEQYF
CDR3nt: TGTGCCAGCAGCTTATGGACTAGCGGGGGCCACGAGCAGTACTTC
abundance: .
d_gene: TRBD2
j_gene: TRBJ2-7
v_gene: TRBV7-2

CDR3aa: CAWSSVSSNQPQHF
CDR3nt: TGTGCCTGGAGTAGCGTGAGTAGCAATCAGCCCCAGCATTTT
abundance: .
d_gene: .
j_gene: TRBJ1-5
v_gene: TRBV30

CDR3aa: CASSLSLGLYQETQYF
CDR3nt: TGTGCCAGCAGTTTATCCCTGGGACTATATCAAGAGACCCAGTACTTC
abundance: few
d_gene: TRBD2
j_gene: TRBJ2-5
v_gene: TRBV28

CDR3aa: CASTLAGLNYNEQFF
CDR3nt: TGCGCCAGCACCCTAGCGGGGCTGAACTACAATGAGCAGTTCTTC
abundance: .
d_gene: TRBD2
j_gene: TRBJ2-1
v_gene: TRBV5-1

CDR3aa: CASSYGNRGAYEQYF
CDR3nt: TGTGCCAGCAGTTACGGTAACAGGGGGGCCTACGAGCAGTACTTC
abundance: .
d_gene: TRBD1
j_gene: TRBJ2-7
v_gene: TRBV6-5

CDR3aa: CASSLTGGEGYTF
CDR3nt: TGTGCCAGCAGCCTAACAGGGGGCGAGGGCTACACCTTC
abundance: .
d_gene: TRBD1
j_gene: TRBJ1-2
v_gene: TRBV3-1/TRBV3-2

CDR3aa: CASSWTGEAYEQYF
CDR3nt: TGTGCCAGCAGCTGGACAGGGGAAGCCTACGAGCAGTACTTC
abundance: few
d_gene: TRBD1
j_gene: TRBJ2-7
v_gene: TRBV7-9

CDR3aa: CASSLVRPGFSYEQYF
CDR3nt: TGTGCCAGCAGCTTAGTGAGGCCAGGGTTCTCCTACGAGCAGTACTTC
abundance: .
d_gene: .
j_gene: TRBJ2-7
v_gene: TRBV7-8